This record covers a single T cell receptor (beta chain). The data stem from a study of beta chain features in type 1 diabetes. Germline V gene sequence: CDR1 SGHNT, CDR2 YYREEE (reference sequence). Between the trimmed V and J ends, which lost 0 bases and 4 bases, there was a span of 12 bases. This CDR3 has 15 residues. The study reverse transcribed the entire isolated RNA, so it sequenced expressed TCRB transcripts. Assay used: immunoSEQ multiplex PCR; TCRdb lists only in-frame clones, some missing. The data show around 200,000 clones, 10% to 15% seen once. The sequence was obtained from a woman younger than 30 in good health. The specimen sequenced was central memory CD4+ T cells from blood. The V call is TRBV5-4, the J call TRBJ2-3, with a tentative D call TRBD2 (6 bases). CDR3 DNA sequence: TGTGCCAGCAGCTTGGATGCGGGACGGCCAGATACGCAGTATTTT. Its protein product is CASSLDAGRPDTQYF.